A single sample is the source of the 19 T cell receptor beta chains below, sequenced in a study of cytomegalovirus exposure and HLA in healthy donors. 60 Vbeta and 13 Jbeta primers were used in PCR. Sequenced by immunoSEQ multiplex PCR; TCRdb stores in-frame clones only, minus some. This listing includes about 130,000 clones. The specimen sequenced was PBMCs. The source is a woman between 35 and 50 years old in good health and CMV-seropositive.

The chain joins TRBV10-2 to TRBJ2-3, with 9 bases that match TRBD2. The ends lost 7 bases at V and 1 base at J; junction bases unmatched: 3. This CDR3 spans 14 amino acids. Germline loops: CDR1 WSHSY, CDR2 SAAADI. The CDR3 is CASKLAGGTDTQYF. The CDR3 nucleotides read TGCGCCAGCAAGTTAGCGGGAGGCACAGATACGCAGTATTTT.

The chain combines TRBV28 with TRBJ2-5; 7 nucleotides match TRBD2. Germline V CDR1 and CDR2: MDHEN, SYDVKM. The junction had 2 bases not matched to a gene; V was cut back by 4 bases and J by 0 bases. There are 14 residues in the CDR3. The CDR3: CASSWGGNQETQYF. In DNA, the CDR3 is TGTGCCAGCAGTTGGGGGGGTAACCAAGAGACCCAGTACTTC.

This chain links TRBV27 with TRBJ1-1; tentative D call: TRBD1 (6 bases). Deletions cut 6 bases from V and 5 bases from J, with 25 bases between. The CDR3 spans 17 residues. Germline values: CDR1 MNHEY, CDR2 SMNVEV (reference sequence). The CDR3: CASSQIGGSRVMTEAFF. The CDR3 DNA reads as TGTGCCAGCAGCCAAATTGGGGGCAGTCGGGTTATGACTGAAGCTTTCTTT.

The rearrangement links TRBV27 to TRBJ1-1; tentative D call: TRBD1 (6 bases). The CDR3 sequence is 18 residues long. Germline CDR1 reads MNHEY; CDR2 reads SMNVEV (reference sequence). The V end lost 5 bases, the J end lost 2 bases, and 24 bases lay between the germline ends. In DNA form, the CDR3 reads TGTGCCAGCAGTCCCCAACAGGGTCTGAGGCATCGAAACACTGAAGCTTTCTTT. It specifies CASSPQQGLRHRNTEAFF.

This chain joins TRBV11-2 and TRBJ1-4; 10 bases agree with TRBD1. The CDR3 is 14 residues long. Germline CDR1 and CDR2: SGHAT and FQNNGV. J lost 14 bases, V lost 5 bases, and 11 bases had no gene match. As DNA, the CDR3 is TGTGCCAGCAGCCCTTTCGGACAGGGGGGGAACCTGTTTTTT. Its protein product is CASSPFGQGGNLFF. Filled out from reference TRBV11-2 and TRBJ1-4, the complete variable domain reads EAGVAQSPRYKIIEKRQSVAFWCNPISGHATLYWYQQILGQGPKLLIQFQNNGVVDDSQLPKDRFSAERLKGVDSTLKIQPAKLEDSAVYLCASSPFGQGGNLFFGSGTQLSVL.

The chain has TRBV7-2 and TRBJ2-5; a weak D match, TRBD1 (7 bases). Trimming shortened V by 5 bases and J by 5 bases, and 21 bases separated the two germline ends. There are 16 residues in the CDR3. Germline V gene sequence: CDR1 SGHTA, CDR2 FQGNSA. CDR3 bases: TGTGCCAGCAGCCCTCTTAGGGGGGCAGGGGGGGAGACCCAGTACTTC. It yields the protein CASSPLRGAGGETQYF.

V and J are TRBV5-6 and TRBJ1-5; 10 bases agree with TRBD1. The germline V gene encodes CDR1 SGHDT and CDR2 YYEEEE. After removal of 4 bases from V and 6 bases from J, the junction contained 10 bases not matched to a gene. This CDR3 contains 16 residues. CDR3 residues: CASSPGQGKGSQPQHF. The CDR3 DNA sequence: TGTGCCAGCAGCCCGGGACAGGGGAAAGGGAGTCAGCCCCAGCATTTT.

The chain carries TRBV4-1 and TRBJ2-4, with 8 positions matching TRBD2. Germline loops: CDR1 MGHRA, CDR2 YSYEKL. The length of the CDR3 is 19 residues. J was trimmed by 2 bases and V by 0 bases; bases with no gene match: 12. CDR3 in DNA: TGCGCCAGCAGCCAAGATCCCAGCGGGAGTTCTCGGACCAAAAACATTCAGTACTTC. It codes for CASSQDPSGSSRTKNIQYF.

The CDR3 spells CASSQPGTTNEKLFF. DNA for the CDR3: TGCGCCAGCAGCCAACCGGGAACAACTAATGAAAAACTGTTTTTT. V gene TRBV4-1 combines with J gene TRBJ1-4; D is unclear. The CDR3 is made up of 15 amino acids. Germline V gene sequence: CDR1 MGHRA, CDR2 YSYEKL. Trimming removed 2 bases from V and 0 bases from J, with 7 bases in between.

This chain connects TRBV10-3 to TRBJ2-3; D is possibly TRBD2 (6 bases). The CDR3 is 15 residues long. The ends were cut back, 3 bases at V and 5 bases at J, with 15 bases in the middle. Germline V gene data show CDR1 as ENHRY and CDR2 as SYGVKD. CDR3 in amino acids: CAISDPTEGGDTQYF. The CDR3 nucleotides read TGTGCCATCAGTGACCCGACAGAGGGAGGAGATACGCAGTATTTT.

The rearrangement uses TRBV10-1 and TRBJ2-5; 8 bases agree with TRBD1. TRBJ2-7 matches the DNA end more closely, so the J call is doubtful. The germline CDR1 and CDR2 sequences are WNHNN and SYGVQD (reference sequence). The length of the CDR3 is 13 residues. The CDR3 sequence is CASSATGGNEQYF. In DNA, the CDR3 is TGCGCCAGCAGTGCTACAGGGGGGAACGAGCAGTACTTC.

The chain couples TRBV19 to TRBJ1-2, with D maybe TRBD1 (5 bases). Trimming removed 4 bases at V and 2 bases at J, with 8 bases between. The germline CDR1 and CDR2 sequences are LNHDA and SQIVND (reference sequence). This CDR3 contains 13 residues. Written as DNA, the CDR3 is TGTGCCAGTAGTACCGACAGAAACTATGGCTACACCTTC. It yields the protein CASSTDRNYGYTF.

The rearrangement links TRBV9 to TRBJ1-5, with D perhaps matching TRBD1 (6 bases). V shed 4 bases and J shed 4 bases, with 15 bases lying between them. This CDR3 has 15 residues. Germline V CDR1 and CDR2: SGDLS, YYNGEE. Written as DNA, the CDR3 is TGTGCCAGCAGCCCCGACGGGGACACAAATCAGCCCCAGCATTTT. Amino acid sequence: CASSPDGDTNQPQHF.

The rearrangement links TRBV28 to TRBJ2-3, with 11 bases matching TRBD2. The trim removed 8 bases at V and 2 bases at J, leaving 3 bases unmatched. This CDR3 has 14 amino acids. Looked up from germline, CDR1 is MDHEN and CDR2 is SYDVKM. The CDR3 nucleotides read TGTGCCAGCGGTAGCGGGAGGGCCACAGATACGCAGTATTTT. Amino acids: CASGSGRATDTQYF.

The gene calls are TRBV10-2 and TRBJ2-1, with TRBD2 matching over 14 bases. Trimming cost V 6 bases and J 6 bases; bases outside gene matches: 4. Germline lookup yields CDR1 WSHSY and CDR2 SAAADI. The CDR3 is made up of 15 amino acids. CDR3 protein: CASSLTSGRGNEQFF. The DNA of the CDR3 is TGCGCCAGCAGCTTGACTAGCGGGAGGGGCAATGAGCAGTTCTTC.

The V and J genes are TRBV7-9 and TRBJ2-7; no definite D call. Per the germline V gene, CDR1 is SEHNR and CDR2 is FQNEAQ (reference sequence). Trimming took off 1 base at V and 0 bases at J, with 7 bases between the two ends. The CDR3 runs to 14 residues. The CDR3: CASSLERFSYEQYF. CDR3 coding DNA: TGTGCCAGCAGCTTAGAACGGTTCTCCTACGAGCAGTACTTC.

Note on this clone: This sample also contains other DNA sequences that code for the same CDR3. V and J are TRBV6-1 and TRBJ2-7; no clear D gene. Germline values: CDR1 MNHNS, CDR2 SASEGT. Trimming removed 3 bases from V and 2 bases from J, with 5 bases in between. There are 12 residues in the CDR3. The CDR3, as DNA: TGTGCCAGCAGTGACCCCACCTACGAGCAGTACTTC. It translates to CASSDPTYEQYF.

CDR3 amino acids: CASSLGMGLAFF. The CDR3 DNA reads TGTGCCAGCAGCTTAGGTATGGGGCTGGCTTTCTTT. The chain has TRBV7-2 and TRBJ1-1; TRBD1 might be the D (5 bases). There are 12 residues in the CDR3. Per the germline V gene, CDR1 is SGHTA and CDR2 is FQGNSA. Trimming removed 1 base at V and 11 bases at J, with 11 bases between.

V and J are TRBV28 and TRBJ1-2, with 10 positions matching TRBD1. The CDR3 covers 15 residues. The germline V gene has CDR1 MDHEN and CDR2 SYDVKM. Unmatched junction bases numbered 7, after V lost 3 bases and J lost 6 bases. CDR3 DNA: TGTGCCAGCAGTTTGTGGGGGACAGGGGTAGATGGCTACACCTTC. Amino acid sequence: CASSLWGTGVDGYTF.